These T cell receptor beta chains were read from a single sample in a study of monozygotic twins with cystic fibrosis. Clones were read by immunoSEQ multiplex PCR, and TCRdb kept only the in-frame ones, dropping some. The table records 29,000 or so clones, approximately 80% of them present only once. Sequences were obtained from blood. These receptors came from a girl aged 2 to 9 with cystic fibrosis. CDR3s include the opening cysteine and the closing phenylalanine or tryptophan. Fields, in order: J gene, D gene, V gene, CDR3 length, CDR3 DNA, CDR3 protein. A D gene is named only where the DNA matches it firmly.

J: TRBJ1-4; D: NA; V: TRBV2; length: 17; DNA: TGTGCCAGCACATTGATTGGACGCCTCGCGGGTAATGAAAAACTGTTTTTT; CDR3: CASTLIGRLAGNEKLFF
J: TRBJ2-7; D: TRBD2; V: TRBV30; length: 13; DNA: TGTGCCTGCGGGACTAGACCCTATTACGAGCAGTACTTC; CDR3: CACGTRPYYEQYF
J: TRBJ2-7; D: NA; V: TRBV30; length: 13; DNA: TGTGCCTGGCGGGACGGATACTCCTACGAGCAGTACTTC; CDR3: CAWRDGYSYEQYF
J: TRBJ2-7; D: TRBD2; V: TRBV10-1; length: 16; DNA: TGCGCCAGCAGTGAGTCGGGACCGGGCCAGGGAGGGGAGCAGTACTTC; CDR3: CASSESGPGQGGEQYF
J: TRBJ1-5; D: NA; V: TRBV19; length: 15; DNA: TGTGCCAGTAGTATATCCGGGAGTCTAAGTCAGCCCCAGCATTTT; CDR3: CASSISGSLSQPQHF
J: TRBJ2-1; D: NA; V: TRBV6-5; length: 14; DNA: TGTGCCAGCAGCTTGGGGGGCTCCTACAATGAGCAGTTCTTC; CDR3: CASSLGGSYNEQFF
J: TRBJ2-7; D: NA; V: TRBV7-9; length: 13; DNA: TGTGCCAGCAGCTCAGACCTCGCCTACGAGCAGTACTTC; CDR3: CASSSDLAYEQYF
J: TRBJ1-1; D: NA; V: TRBV30; length: 12; DNA: TGTGCCTGGACCCGGGGGGGGGCTGAAGCTTTCTTT; CDR3: CAWTRGGAEAFF
J: TRBJ2-7; D: NA; V: TRBV15; length: 17; DNA: TGTGCCACCAGCAGAGACCTAGCCGGCCCGGGAACCTACGAGCAGTACTTC; CDR3: CATSRDLAGPGTYEQYF
J: TRBJ2-6; D: NA; V: TRBV18; length: 15; DNA: TGTGCCAGCTCAGATATTCGCTCTGGGGCCAACGTCCTGACTTTC; CDR3: CASSDIRSGANVLTF
J: TRBJ2-5; D: NA; V: TRBV5-1; length: 16; DNA: TGCGCCAGCAGCTTGGGCTTGGCAGCGACACGGGGGACCCAGTACTTC; CDR3: CASSLGLAATRGTQYF
J: TRBJ2-5; D: TRBD2; V: TRBV7-6; length: 18; DNA: TGTGCCAGCAGCTCCGGACTAGCGGGAGGCCCGATGCAAGAGACCCAGTACTTC; CDR3: CASSSGLAGGPMQETQYF
J: TRBJ1-2; D: TRBD1; V: TRBV29-1; length: 12; DNA: TGCAGCGTCGGGACAGTAAACTATGGCTACACCTTC; CDR3: CSVGTVNYGYTF
J: TRBJ1-4; D: TRBD1; V: TRBV7-8; length: 20; DNA: TGTGCCAGCAGCACAGCGGGACAGGGGGCTTTGGGGTCAACTAATGAAAAACTGTTTTTT; CDR3: CASSTAGQGALGSTNEKLFF
J: TRBJ1-5; D: NA; V: TRBV6-5; length: 14; DNA: TGTGCCAGCAGGGCGTTTATCGGCAATCAGCCCCAGCATTTT; CDR3: CASRAFIGNQPQHF
J: TRBJ2-1; D: TRBD2; V: TRBV11-2; length: 16; DNA: TGTGCCAGCAGCTTAGTCAAGGGACTAGGTAACAATGAGCAGTTCTTC; CDR3: CASSLVKGLGNNEQFF
J: TRBJ2-4; D: TRBD2; V: TRBV4-2; length: 16; DNA: TGTGCCAGCAGCGGACTTTCAGGGCGGGGGAAAAACATTCAGTACTTC; CDR3: CASSGLSGRGKNIQYF
J: TRBJ2-2; D: TRBD2; V: TRBV5-5; length: 17; DNA: TGTGCCAGCAGCTGGAGCCTAGCGGTTGAGAACACCGGGGAGCTGTTTTTT; CDR3: CASSWSLAVENTGELFF
J: TRBJ1-5; D: NA; V: TRBV6-5; length: 14; DNA: TGTGCCAGCAGCTGGACGGGGCTGAATCAGCCCCAGCATTTT; CDR3: CASSWTGLNQPQHF
J: TRBJ1-2; D: TRBD1; V: TRBV14; length: 16; DNA: TGTGCCAGCAGCCCGGGGACAGGGGCGTCTGACTATGGCTACACCTTC; CDR3: CASSPGTGASDYGYTF
J: TRBJ1-2; D: NA; V: TRBV2; length: 15; DNA: TGTGCCAGCAGTGAGTCGGCAGAGTTACTTTATGGCTACACCTTC; CDR3: CASSESAELLYGYTF